This entry features one T cell receptor beta chain sequence. The CDR3 is 12 residues long. Germline CDR1 MNHEY, CDR2 SMNVEV (reference sequence). The V end was cut by 6 bases, the J end by 6 bases, with 12 bases between. The data stem from a study of control samples from healthy donors and cancer patients. Data came from immunoSEQ multiplex PCR; TCRdb stores just in-frame clones and leaves some out. The sample contains 120,000 to 150,000 clones, approximately 94% of which appear only once. The gene calls are TRBV27 and TRBJ2-7; tentative D call: TRBD2 (6 bases). The sample taken for sequencing was blood. This TCR was sampled from a young man in good health. CDR3 DNA: TGTGCCAGCAGCATATCCGGGAGCGAGCAGTACTTC. Translated: CASSISGSEQYF.